This entry lists 26 T cell receptor beta chains sequenced from one sample in a study of cytomegalovirus exposure and HLA in healthy donors. Amplification used 60 Vbeta primers and 13 Jbeta primers. Profiling relied on immunoSEQ multiplex PCR, and the TCRdb table lists in-frame clones only, not all of them. The sample holds about 160,000 clones, roughly 83% seen once. The sample taken for sequencing was PBMCs. These TCRs come from a human donor in good health.

The chain has TRBV18 and TRBJ2-2, with D tentatively TRBD2 (5 bases). Germline CDR1 reads KGHSH; CDR2 reads LQKENI. This CDR3 is built from 16 residues. The V end lost 1 base, the J end lost 4 bases, and 13 bases lay between the germline ends. CDR3 sequence: CASSPQSSALTGELFF. CDR3 nucleotide sequence: TGTGCCAGCTCACCACAGAGTAGCGCCCTCACCGGGGAGCTGTTTTTT.

The chain uses TRBV5-1 and TRBJ1-1; 9 nucleotides align to TRBD1. Losses at the gene ends were 0 bases for V and 7 bases for J; bases not matched to a gene: 7. Germline values: CDR1 SGHRS, CDR2 YFSETQ. The CDR3 spans 15 residues. The CDR3 DNA sequence: TGCGCCAGCAGCTTGGCGAACAGGGGGCGCCTTGAAGCTTTCTTT. This translates into CASSLANRGRLEAFF.

The chain is built from TRBV7-8 and TRBJ2-6; 10 bases are shared with TRBD1. Trimming at V came to 5 bases and at J to 0 bases, leaving 7 bases not matched to a gene. Germline loops: CDR1 SGHVS, CDR2 FQNEAQ. This CDR3 has 18 amino acids. The CDR3 nucleotides are TGTGCCAGCAGCCAAAGACAGGGGGCCCCCTCTGGGGCCAACGTCCTGACTTTC. Protein sequence: CASSQRQGAPSGANVLTF.

This clone occurred once. J is TRBJ2-2 and V is TRBV7-6; D call uncertain. CDR1 is SGHVS and CDR2 is FNYEAQ in the germline V gene. This CDR3 is built from 13 residues. With 3 bases removed from V and 7 bases from J, the gap between germline ends came to 9 bases. DNA for the CDR3: TGTGCCAGCAGCTTCGGTGGTAGCGGGGAGCTGTTTTTT. Translated: CASSFGGSGELFF.

V is TRBV27 and J is TRBJ2-7, with D possibly TRBD1 on 5 matching bases. Per germline, CDR1 MNHEY and CDR2 SMNVEV (reference sequence). The CDR3 extends over 15 amino acids. The V end lost 6 bases, the J end lost 2 bases, and 17 bases lay between the germline ends. CDR3 sequence reads: CASRKGSPPTYEQYF. The CDR3 bases are TGTGCCAGCAGGAAGGGGTCACCACCAACCTACGAGCAGTACTTC.

The genes are TRBV9 and TRBJ2-5, with 11 bases fitting TRBD2. The germline CDR1 and CDR2 sequences are SGDLS and YYNGEE. Trimming took 1 base from V and 0 from J; bases not matched to a gene: 5. This CDR3 has 17 residues. As DNA, the CDR3 is TGTGCCAGCAGCGTACAACCTAGCGGGAGGTACCAAGAGACCCAGTACTTC. Translation gives CASSVQPSGRYQETQYF.

V usage is TRBV29-1 and J usage is TRBJ1-3; D not resolved. This CDR3 is built from 15 residues. Looked up from germline, CDR1 is SQVTM and CDR2 is ANQGSEA. V dropped 7 bases and J dropped 4 bases, with 20 bases sitting between them. CDR3 protein: CSGPKWSSVGNTIYF. The CDR3 bases are TGCAGCGGCCCCAAGTGGAGCAGTGTAGGAAACACCATATATTTT. The whole variable domain, remainder taken from reference TRBV29-1 and TRBJ1-3, is SAVISQKPSRDICQRGTSLTIQCQVDSQVTMMFWYRQQPGQSLTLIATANQGSEATYESGFVIDKFPISRPNLTFSTLTVSNMSPEDSSIYLCSGPKWSSVGNTIYFGEGSWLTVV.

The chain couples TRBV2 to TRBJ2-2; D possibly corresponds to TRBD1 (6 bases). Looked up from germline, CDR1 is SNHLY and CDR2 is FYNNEI. The CDR3 is 12 amino acids. Trimming cost V 10 bases and J 5 bases, with 11 bases left between them. The CDR3: CAKGHQTGELFF. CDR3 DNA: TGTGCCAAGGGACACCAGACCGGGGAGCTGTTTTTT.

This chain uses TRBV6-6 with TRBJ2-3, with D hard to call. Germline loops: CDR1 MNHNY, CDR2 SVGAGI (reference sequence). The V end was cut by 1 base, the J end by 4 bases, with 6 bases between. CDR3 length: 13 residues. The CDR3 DNA reads TGTGCCAGCAGTTACTACGCGCCAGATACGCAGTATTTT. This sequence encodes CASSYYAPDTQYF.

The V and J genes are TRBV10-2 and TRBJ1-6; TRBD1 matches at 8 bases. The CDR3 totals 16 residues. Looked up from germline, CDR1 is WSHSY and CDR2 is SAAADI. V dropped 6 bases and J dropped 6; count of bases not matched to a gene: 10. The CDR3 DNA reads as TGCGCCAGCAGCATTAGGACAGGGAATACTAATTCACCCCTCCACTTT. This encodes CASSIRTGNTNSPLHF.

The chain joins TRBV7-3 to TRBJ2-3, with D maybe TRBD1 (5 bases). From germline, CDR1 is SGHTA and CDR2 FQGTGA. CDR3 size: 13 residues. The V end was cut by 5 bases, the J end by 4 bases, with 10 bases between. The CDR3 here is CASSPQGADTQYF. In DNA, the CDR3 is TGTGCCAGCAGCCCGCAGGGCGCAGATACGCAGTATTTT.

This clone was observed a handful of times. The rearrangement links TRBV7-2 to TRBJ2-7, with a tentative D call TRBD2 (6 bases). Between the trimmed V and J ends, which lost 4 bases and 3 bases, there was a span of 16 bases. The CDR3 loop spans 15 amino acids. The germline CDR1 and CDR2 sequences are SGHTA and FQGNSA. As DNA, the CDR3 is TGTGCCAGCAGCTCCCTAGCACTCGGGAGCTACGAGCAGTACTTC. Its protein is CASSSLALGSYEQYF.

The chain has TRBV19 and TRBJ2-3, with TRBD1 as a possible D gene (5 bases). V was cut by 3 bases and J by 2 bases, with 18 bases left in between. Germline V gene lookup returns CDR1 LNHDA and CDR2 SQIVND (reference sequence). The CDR3 totals 17 residues. Here the CDR3 reads CASSMPRQTYFTDTQYF. The DNA of the CDR3 is TGTGCCAGTAGTATGCCAAGACAGACGTACTTCACAGATACGCAGTATTTT.

J is TRBJ2-5 and V is TRBV25-1; 11 bases are a match to TRBD2. This CDR3 is built from 15 residues. V lost 4 bases and J lost 5; bases outside the gene matches: 6. Germline V gene sequence: CDR1 MGHDK, CDR2 SYGVNS. CDR3 loop: CASSVGLAGGETQYF. For the CDR3, the DNA is TGTGCCAGCAGTGTGGGGCTAGCGGGGGGTGAGACCCAGTACTTC.

This chain uses TRBV28 with TRBJ1-5, with 7 bases matching TRBD1. The CDR3 spans 17 residues. Germline CDR1 reads MDHEN; CDR2 reads SYDVKM. The V segment lost 2 bases and the J segment 0 bases; nucleotides outside the gene matches: 7. CDR3 DNA sequence: TGTGCCAGCAGTTTAGGCAGGGGGAGATATAGCAATCAGCCCCAGCATTTT. The encoded protein is CASSLGRGRYSNQPQHF. Full variable domain (remainder filled in from reference TRBV28 and TRBJ1-5): DVKVTQSSRYLVKRTGEKVFLECVQDMDHENMFWYRQDPGLGLRLIYFSYDVKMKEKGDIPEGYSVSREKKERFSLILESASTNQTSMYLCASSLGRGRYSNQPQHFGDGTRLSIL.

The chain recombines TRBV6-4 with TRBJ1-1, with D uncertain. The CDR3 length is 14 residues. V lost 3 bases, J lost 5 bases, and 13 bases lay in between. Looked up from germline, CDR1 is MRHNA and CDR2 is SNTAGT. The CDR3: CASSDRASGTEAFF. DNA for the CDR3: TGTGCCAGCAGTGATAGAGCCTCGGGGACTGAAGCTTTCTTT.

This clone was seen more than once but under ten times. The chain joins TRBV28 to TRBJ1-1; D may be TRBD1 (6 bases). V was pared by 8 bases and J by 4 bases, with 23 bases between. This CDR3 has 16 amino acids. The V gene's germline CDR1 is MDHEN and CDR2 SYDVKM. CDR3 nucleotides: TGTGCCAGCGGGACGACCCTACAGGGAATGTCCACTGAAGCTTTCTTT. Translating it yields CASGTTLQGMSTEAFF. The full variable domain, rest sourced from reference TRBV28 and TRBJ1-1, is DVKVTQSSRYLVKRTGEKVFLECVQDMDHENMFWYRQDPGLGLRLIYFSYDVKMKEKGDIPEGYSVSREKKERFSLILESASTNQTSMYLCASGTTLQGMSTEAFFGQGTRLTVV.

V usage is TRBV5-6 and J usage is TRBJ2-7, with TRBD1 identical over 8 bases. This CDR3 is 13 amino acids long. With V trimmed by 6 bases and J by 4 bases, 6 bases remained unmatched. The germline gives CDR1 SGHDT, CDR2 YYEEEE. CDR3 nucleotides: TGTGCCAGCATGACAGGGGCCGTGTACGAGCAGTACTTC. The encoded protein is CASMTGAVYEQYF.

This sequence joins TRBV18 and TRBJ2-2; TRBD2 agrees at 11 bases. Germline CDR1 is KGHSH and CDR2 is LQKENI. With V trimmed by 3 bases and J by 1 base, 19 bases remained unmatched. CDR3 length: 22 amino acids. Here the CDR3 DNA reads TGTGCCAGCTCACCCCTCCCAACTAGCGGGGGCGTTCCTTCGTTGAACACCGGGGAGCTGTTTTTT. Protein sequence: CASSPLPTSGGVPSLNTGELFF.

This chain connects TRBV10-3 to TRBJ2-3; 8 positions agree with TRBD2. The germline CDR1 and CDR2 sequences are ENHRY and SYGVKD. The CDR3 contains 14 residues. Trimming removed 5 bases from V and 1 base from J; junction bases left unmatched: 2. CDR3 loop: CAISNGGGTDTQYF. The CDR3, as DNA: TGTGCCATCAGTAACGGGGGGGGCACAGATACGCAGTATTTT.

The V and J genes are TRBV15 and TRBJ1-5; possibly TRBD1 for D (6 bases). The V gene's germline CDR1 is LNHNV and CDR2 YYDKDF (reference sequence). V lost 0 bases to trimming and J lost 5 bases, with 8 bases between them. The CDR3 runs 14 residues. CDR3 sequence: CATSREGGYQPQHF. CDR3 DNA sequence: TGTGCCACCAGCAGAGAAGGGGGTTATCAGCCCCAGCATTTT. The whole variable domain, filled in from reference TRBV15 and TRBJ1-5, reads DAMVIQNPRYQVTQFGKPVTLSCSQTLNHNVMYWYQQKSSQAPKLLFHYYDKDFNNEADTPDNFQSRRPNTSFCFLDIRSPGLGDTAMYLCATSREGGYQPQHFGDGTRLSIL.

The gene calls are TRBV7-9 and TRBJ2-3; 12 bases are shared with TRBD2. The CDR3 consists of 16 residues. The germline gives CDR1 SEHNR, CDR2 FQNEAQ (reference sequence). V shed 6 bases, J shed 5 bases, and the junction held 9 bases outside the gene matches. CDR3 DNA sequence: TGTGCCAGCAGTTATCCTAGCGGGGGGGCTGAAGATACGCAGTATTTT. Protein sequence: CASSYPSGGAEDTQYF. Full variable domain (remainder filled in from reference TRBV7-9 and TRBJ2-3): DTGVSQNPRHKITKRGQNVTFRCDPISEHNRLYWYRQTLGQGPEFLTYFQNEAQLEKSRLLSDRFSAERPKGSFSTLEIQRTEQGDSAMYLCASSYPSGGAEDTQYFGPGTRLTVL.

This clone was observed once. The rearrangement joins TRBV5-1 to TRBJ2-7, with 7 bases that match TRBD1. CDR1 is SGHRS, CDR2 YFSETQ, per germline. V shed 1 base, J shed 8 bases, and the junction held 6 bases outside the gene matches. The CDR3 contains 13 residues. Here the CDR3 reads CASSLRDSGKQYF. The DNA of the CDR3 is TGCGCCAGCAGCTTGCGGGACAGCGGAAAGCAGTACTTC.

The chain employs TRBV28 and TRBJ2-7; D remains ambiguous. Germline CDR1 MDHEN, CDR2 SYDVKM. Trimming cost V 10 bases and J 7 bases, with 17 bases left between them. This CDR3 is 12 amino acids long. CDR3 DNA: TGTGCCATCAACTCCAACCCGGTGGAGCAGTACTTC. Encoded protein: CAINSNPVEQYF.

Here the CDR3 reads CASRWKGQNQPQHF. The CDR3 nucleotides are TGTGCCAGCAGATGGAAGGGGCAGAATCAGCCCCAGCATTTT. This chain links TRBV28 with TRBJ1-5; tentatively, D is TRBD1 (5 bases). V lost 6 bases, J lost 4 bases, and 13 bases lay in between. The CDR3 totals 14 residues. Germline CDR1 reads MDHEN; CDR2 reads SYDVKM.

This chain uses TRBV6-7 with TRBJ1-1, with a possible D match to TRBD1 (5 bases). TRBV6-7 is an ORF; its function is uncertain. Trimming shortened V by 8 bases and J by 7 bases, and 14 bases separated the two germline ends. The CDR3 spans 12 residues. The CDR3 spells CASRPSGVEAFF. CDR3 in DNA: TGTGCCAGCCGCCCCTCGGGGGTTGAAGCTTTCTTT.